This is a list of T cell receptor beta chains from one sample in a study of early T cells in non-severe SARS-CoV-2 infection. One entry per CDR3 protein results from TCRdb running MiXCR on the 5' RACE reads. The sample includes around 84,000 distinct CDR3 sequences, over 9.5% of them seen just once. Sequenced here: whole blood, sampled at baseline. These receptor sequences come from an adult who was a healthcare worker with PCR-confirmed SARS-CoV-2 infection or an uninfected control (not recorded which). Each CDR3 is given with its conserved first and last residue. A D gene is named only where the DNA matches it firmly. Clone size appears in some rows only: once, few, many, or a class for an expanded clone.

V	D	size	J	DNA	CDR3
TRBV12-3/TRBV12-4	.	many	TRBJ2-1	TGTGCCAGCAGTTTAAGACAGCTCTACAATGAGCAGTTCTTC	CASSLRQLYNEQFF
TRBV10-2	.	few	TRBJ2-2	TGCGCCAGCACGGGACAGAACACCGGGGAGCTGTTTTTT	CASTGQNTGELFF
TRBV2	.	few	TRBJ1-2	TGTGCCAGAAGGGTTTATGGCTACACCTTC	CARRVYGYTF
TRBV25-1	.	few	TRBJ2-7	TGTGCCAGCAGTGAATCAGTAGAGTCCTACGAGCAGTACTTC	CASSESVESYEQYF
TRBV20-1	.	few	TRBJ1-5	TGCAGTGCAGGATTGGGGGGGCCTGATCAGCCCCAGCATTTT	CSAGLGGPDQPQHF
TRBV12-3/TRBV12-4	.	.	TRBJ2-2	TGTGCCAGCACGGACTCACCAGGGACCGGGGAGCTGTTTTTT	CASTDSPGTGELFF
TRBV28	TRBD2	.	TRBJ2-2	TGTGCCAGCAGTCGATCCGGGACTAGCGGCACCGGGGAGCTGTTTTTT	CASSRSGTSGTGELFF
TRBV14	.	many	TRBJ1-6	TGTGCCAGCAGCCAAGGTCGCGGCAGTTCACCCCTCCACTTT	CASSQGRGSSPLHF
TRBV2	.	.	TRBJ2-7	TGTGCCAGCAGTTATACTGTCGAGCAGTACTTC	CASSYTVEQYF
TRBV27	.	many	TRBJ2-3	TGTGCCAGCAGTTTATCCCCCAGGGGGGGGGCAGATACGCAGTATTTT	CASSLSPRGGADTQYF
TRBV30	.	many	TRBJ1-1	TGTGCCTGGAGTGTTTTGGTCTATGAAGCTTTCTTT	CAWSVLVYEAFF
TRBV5-4	TRBD2	.	TRBJ2-4	TGTGCCAGCAGCCCGGGGGGACGACCGGGACTAGCGGGTTTAGCCAAAAACATTCAGTACTTC	CASSPGGRPGLAGLAKNIQYF
TRBV10-2	TRBD1	.	TRBJ1-1	TGCGCCAGCAGTGGGGCGACAGGGCGGACTGAAGCTTTCTTT	CASSGATGRTEAFF
TRBV27	TRBD1	many	TRBJ1-5	TGTGCCAGCAGTCCGGGGACAGGGGGCTCTCAGCCCCAGCATTTT	CASSPGTGGSQPQHF
TRBV6-1	.	.	TRBJ1-3	TGTGCCAGCAGTATCTCGAGTGACTCTGGAAACACCATATATTTT	CASSISSDSGNTIYF
TRBV4-1	TRBD2	few	TRBJ2-1	TGCGCCAGCAGCCAAGCCCCCGGCCCGGGAGGTAAGAATGAGCAGTTCTTC	CASSQAPGPGGKNEQFF
TRBV5-4	TRBD2	many	TRBJ2-1	TGTGCCAGCAGCTTCCTAGCGGGAGTGGGCAATGAGCAGTTCTTC	CASSFLAGVGNEQFF
TRBV4-1	TRBD2	.	TRBJ2-1	TGCGCCAGCAGCCAAGGAGGGCCGTGGGGACTAGCGAAGTACAATGAGCAGTTCTTC	CASSQGGPWGLAKYNEQFF
TRBV27	TRBD2	.	TRBJ2-2	TGTGCCAGCAGTTTAGGCCCTCTAGCGGGAGTAACCGGGGAGCTGTTTTTT	CASSLGPLAGVTGELFF
TRBV20-1	.	many	TRBJ1-1	TGCAGTGCTACGGACCAGTGGAACACTGAAGCTTTCTTT	CSATDQWNTEAFF
TRBV6-6	TRBD1	many	TRBJ2-2	TGTGCCAGCAGTTCTACGGACAGGGTCGATCCGAACACCGGGGAGCTGTTTTTT	CASSSTDRVDPNTGELFF
TRBV20-1	.	.	TRBJ2-1	TGCAGTGCCACTATTCCGGGACTTGTGAGTGAGCAGTTCTTC	CSATIPGLVSEQFF
TRBV5-4	TRBD2	once	TRBJ2-3	TGTGCCAGCAGCTGGACGGCGGGGGTGGAAGATACGCAGTATTTT	CASSWTAGVEDTQYF
TRBV3-1	.	.	TRBJ2-3	TGTGCCAGCAGCCGCCCCGGTACGCAGTATTTT	CASSRPGTQYF
TRBV9	.	few	TRBJ2-7	TGTGCCAGCAGCGTAGGGCAGCTACCACGCGAGCAGTACTTC	CASSVGQLPREQYF
TRBV2	.	.	TRBJ2-1	TGTGCCAGCAGTTGGGGACGGGGGCCCAGTGAGCAGTTCTTC	CASSWGRGPSEQFF
TRBV2	TRBD1	few	TRBJ1-5	TGTGCCAGCAGTGTGGACAGGGTAAATCAGCCCCAGCATTTT	CASSVDRVNQPQHF
TRBV5-1	.	few	TRBJ2-1	TGCGCCAGCAGCTTGTTCGGCGGGCCGGAGGAGCAGTTCTTC	CASSLFGGPEEQFF
TRBV3-1	TRBD2	few	TRBJ2-7	TGTGCCACTCGACCTAGCGGGAGCTCCTACGAGCAGTACTTC	CATRPSGSSYEQYF
TRBV18	.	many	TRBJ2-1	TGTGCCAGCTCACCGAGCATTGGAGGGGGCCATGAGCAGTTCTTC	CASSPSIGGGHEQFF
TRBV7-8	.	many	TRBJ2-6	TGTGCCAGCAGCTTAGCGCGGGGGCCTGGGGCCAACGTCCTGACTTTC	CASSLARGPGANVLTF
TRBV12-3/TRBV12-4	.	few	TRBJ2-7	TGTGCCAGCAGTGCGCAATACGAGCAGTACTTC	CASSAQYEQYF
TRBV3-1	.	.	TRBJ2-4	TGTGCCAGCAGCCAACCCGGGGAAAACATTCAGTACTTC	CASSQPGENIQYF
TRBV7-9	.	.	TRBJ2-3	TGTGCCAGCAGCCAGAGTATGAGTTACGACACAGATACGCAGTATTTT	CASSQSMSYDTDTQYF
TRBV15	.	.	TRBJ2-7	TGTGCCACCAGCAGAGATAGGGAGGACTACGAGCAGTACTTC	CATSRDREDYEQYF